This T cell receptor beta chain was recovered during a study of T cells after yellow fever vaccination. Overall study results and limits: The booster saw the reappearance of most primary-vaccination clones (about 95% CD4, 88% CD8). A secondary response was less intense yet reached its peak sooner, at day 5 versus 15. Some clonotypes were seen in both the CD4 and the CD8 compartments. These made up a small share and likely arose from convergent recombination.

Note on this clonotype: Its antigen is unidentified.

The CDR3 has 14 amino acids. Germline V gene data show CDR1 as LNHNV and CDR2 as YYDKDF (reference sequence). V was pared by 1 base and J by 0 bases, with 7 bases between. The TCR cDNA carried a universal primer site and UMIs from 5'RACE template switching. From the 5' RACE reads, TCRdb called clonotypes with MiXCR, one entry per CDR3 protein. The table lists some 350,000 distinct CDR3 sequences, over 4% of them singletons. The sample consisted of PBMCs, taken 5 days after the yellow fever booster vaccination. V and J are TRBV15 and TRBJ2-7, with unresolved D. The receptor was isolated from a young man who received the YFV17D yellow fever vaccine. This chain's CDR3 is CATSRAKSSYEQYF. The CDR3 nucleotides are TGTGCCACCAGCAGAGCTAAGTCCTCCTACGAGCAGTACTTC.